The clone carrying this T cell receptor (beta chain) was picked up one time. The time point here: 2014-2015 season, pre-vaccination. The sample is drawn from a study of follicular helper T cells after annual influenza vaccination. TCRdb's table, derived via immunoSEQ multiplex PCR, lists solely in-frame clones and lacks some. The sample has about 11,000 clones; about four fifths are singletons. The clonotype was recovered from an adult who received the influenza vaccine. The sequencing here drew on CXCR5- memory CD4+ T cells sorted from blood, taken on the day of influenza vaccination.

CDR3 loop: CASSQQFTGGGAFF. The CDR3 nucleotides read TGTGCCAGCAGCCAACAATTCACAGGGGGAGGAGCTTTCTTT. V and J are TRBV7-2 and TRBJ1-1, with TRBD1 identical over 8 bases. Germline V gives CDR1 SGHTA, CDR2 FQGNSA. The CDR3 loop spans 14 amino acids. V lost 5 bases, J lost 10 bases, and 12 bases stayed unmatched.